Detailed here is one T cell receptor (beta chain). Sequencing of TCR beta, carried out with a high-throughput approach, was applied to CD8+ and CD4+ T cells from the blood. It was treatment-naive patients with stable or active relapsing-remitting disease who made up the multiple sclerosis controls. It was negative isolation that provided the CD8+ and CD4+ T cells, whereas TEMRA cells were enriched by FACS. CDR3 length: 14 residues. Germline assignment: CDR1 LGHNT and CDR2 FRNRAP. J was trimmed by 6 bases and V by 6 bases; bases with no gene match: 10. With random hexamers, reverse transcription was performed on roughly 0.5 to 1 ug of RNA. Amplification of TCR beta CDR3 by immunoSEQ multiplex PCR spanned 54 Vbeta and 13 Jbeta. TCRdb reprocessed the immunoSEQ multiplex PCR reads with MiXCR, giving one entry per CDR3 protein. The sample lists some 140,000 distinct CDR3 sequences, about 93% occurring once.

This sample stems from a study of CD8 T cells in Susac syndrome. The rearrangement joins TRBV12-5 to TRBJ1-2; 7 positions match TRBD1. This TCR was recovered from a human donor with multiple sclerosis. What was sequenced was CD8+ T cells from PBMCs. CDR3 bases: TGTGCTAGTGGGCTCGCGACAGGGTGGAATGGCTACACCTTC. Residues: CASGLATGWNGYTF.